The source of this TCR beta chain is a study of control samples from healthy donors and cancer patients. This CDR3 spans 12 amino acids. Trimming removed 2 bases from V and 7 bases from J, with 5 bases in between. Germline V CDR1 and CDR2: SGHTA, FQGTGA. This table comes from immunoSEQ multiplex PCR, and its TCRdb copy is limited to in-frame clones, with some not included. The table includes under 50,000 clones, more than 75% detected once. V gene TRBV7-3 combines with J gene TRBJ2-2; D is perhaps TRBD2 (5 bases). The sample was PBMCs. The clonotype originates from a woman in her sixties or seventies with lung cancer. Here the CDR3 reads CASSLGSGELFF. In nucleotides, the CDR3 is TGTGCCAGCAGCTTAGGGAGCGGGGAGCTGTTTTTT.